The rows below give T cell receptor beta chains drawn from one sample of a study of blood T cell repertoires in COVID-19. Here immunoSEQ multiplex PCR was the method, and the copy in TCRdb shows in-frame clones only, minus some. Here the sample spans around 320,000 clones, about 91% being singletons. The sequenced material came from peripheral blood. Receptor source: a woman under 40 who had recovered from COVID-19. Each CDR3 is given with its conserved first and last residue. Fields, in order: V gene, clone size, D gene, J gene, CDR3 DNA, CDR3 protein. D genes are given only for firm matches. Clone size is not always given. Where it is, it says once, few, many or a class for expanded clones.

>TRBV5-5|-|-|TRBJ1-1
TGTGCCAGCAGCTCTCATACGGACACTGAAGCTTTCTTT
CASSSHTDTEAFF
>TRBV6-4|-|-|TRBJ2-2
TGTGCCAGCAGTGTACGGGAACACGGGGAGCTGTTTTTT
CASSVREHGELFF
>TRBV5-1|few|TRBD1|TRBJ1-6
TGCGCCAGCAGAACCGGGACAGTCAATTCACCCCTCCACTTT
CASRTGTVNSPLHF
>TRBV4-1|few|-|TRBJ1-1
TGCGCCAGCAGCCAAGCGAATCTTATAAGTATTGGGCAGACTGAAGCTTTCTTT
CASSQANLISIGQTEAFF
>TRBV19|-|TRBD1|TRBJ1-5
TGTGCCAGTAGTCCTCCGGGGACAGGGCGCCATCAGCCCCAGCATTTT
CASSPPGTGRHQPQHF
>TRBV6-2/TRBV6-3|-|TRBD2|TRBJ2-5
TGTGCCAGCAGTTCCGGGGGGAGTGAGACCCAGTACTTC
CASSSGGSETQYF
>TRBV29-1|-|-|TRBJ2-7
TGCAGCGTTGTCAGGGAGGTCGAGCAGTACTTC
CSVVREVEQYF
>TRBV28|-|-|TRBJ1-6
TGTGCCAGCAGTATCCCCGTAGAAAATTCACCCCTCCACTTT
CASSIPVENSPLHF
>TRBV19|few|-|TRBJ2-2
TGTGCCAGTAAGGCGACAGGGAGGTCCGGGGAGCTGTTTTTT
CASKATGRSGELFF
>TRBV14|-|-|TRBJ2-2
TGTGCCAGCAGCCCGTTGAACACCGGGGAGCTGTTTTTT
CASSPLNTGELFF
>TRBV28|-|-|TRBJ1-2
TGTGCCAGCAGTTCACCACTCGCAGGTACCTATGGCTACACCTTC
CASSSPLAGTYGYTF
>TRBV7-6|-|TRBD1|TRBJ1-3
TGTGCCAGCAGATCCCGGGACAGACGCTCTGGAAACACCATATATTTT
CASRSRDRRSGNTIYF
>TRBV6-4|-|TRBD2|TRBJ2-1
TGTGCCAGCAGCCAATCTTTTAGCGGGGGGCAATTATACAATGAGCAGTTCTTC
CASSQSFSGGQLYNEQFF
>TRBV6-5|once|-|TRBJ2-3
TGTGCCAGCGTTCAGACCAACAGGGTCCCAGATACGCAGTATTTT
CASVQTNRVPDTQYF
>TRBV19|-|-|TRBJ1-1
TGTGCCAGTAGTGCTGGCCAGGGTGAGGCTTTCTTT
CASSAGQGEAFF
>TRBV3-1/TRBV3-2|-|-|TRBJ1-3
TGTGCCAGCAGCCAAGAGACAGTCGTTGGAAACACCATATATTTT
CASSQETVVGNTIYF
>TRBV9|-|-|TRBJ2-2
TGTGCCAGCAGCGTAGATGGTATACTAGCTGACGGGGAGCTGTTTTTT
CASSVDGILADGELFF
>TRBV10-2|-|-|TRBJ1-2
TGCGCCAGCAGTATTAGCGGGACTAACTATGGCTACACCTTC
CASSISGTNYGYTF
>TRBV7-9|-|TRBD1|TRBJ1-2
TGTGCCAGCAGCTTAGACCCCTCCGGGACAGGGGGTCGTGGCTACACCTTC
CASSLDPSGTGGRGYTF
>TRBV5-1|few|-|TRBJ1-2
TGCGCCAGCAGCTTGGCCGCCGGGGATGGCTACACCTTC
CASSLAAGDGYTF
>TRBV6-1|few|TRBD2|TRBJ2-5
TGTGCCAGCAGGGAACCCAGGGGGCTAAGGACTAGCGGGGTTTTTCTAACAACGCAGTACTTC
CASREPRGLRTSGVFLTTQYF
>TRBV6-5|-|-|TRBJ1-6
TGTGCCAGCAGTTACTCGATGGGGCTTTCACCCCTCCACTTT
CASSYSMGLSPLHF
>TRBV27|-|TRBD1|TRBJ2-1
TGTGCCGCAAGGGACAGGGAGGGGAAGCAGTTCTTC
CAARDREGKQFF
>TRBV11-2|once|-|TRBJ1-2
TGTGCCAGCAGCTTTGGAGACTCCAACTATGGCTACACCTTC
CASSFGDSNYGYTF
>TRBV4-1|once|-|TRBJ1-5
TGCGCCAGCAGCGGGACTGGGGCCCTACAGCCCCAGCATTTT
CASSGTGALQPQHF
>TRBV28|-|TRBD1|TRBJ1-2
TGTGCCAGCAGCCCCAGCATGGGACAGGGAGTTGACTATGGCTACACCTTC
CASSPSMGQGVDYGYTF
>TRBV9|-|-|TRBJ1-1
TGTGCCAGCAGCGGCGAAGAGGTAGGGAACACTGAAGCTTTCTTT
CASSGEEVGNTEAFF
>TRBV7-9|few|TRBD1|TRBJ1-5
TGTGCCAGCAGCCTGGACAGGGGCAATCAGCCCCAGCATTTT
CASSLDRGNQPQHF
>TRBV3-1/TRBV3-2|-|-|TRBJ2-1
TGTGCCAGCAGCGTGGGGCAGCACCACAATGAGCAGTTCTTC
CASSVGQHHNEQFF
>TRBV29-1|-|-|TRBJ2-2
TGCAGCGTAGAACTAGGTGGAACCGGGGAGCTGTTTTTT
CSVELGGTGELFF
>TRBV5-1|-|TRBD1|TRBJ2-5
TGCGCCAGCAGCTTGGGAGGGTCCGGGACAGGGCAAGAGACCCAGTACTTC
CASSLGGSGTGQETQYF
>TRBV6-5|-|-|TRBJ2-1
TGTGCCAGCAGTTCCCTAATCGGGGGTCCATACAATGAGCAGTTCTTC
CASSSLIGGPYNEQFF
>TRBV28|-|TRBD1|TRBJ1-5
TGTGCCAGCAGCCCGGGACAGGGTGATCAGCCCCAGCATTTT
CASSPGQGDQPQHF
>TRBV24-1|-|-|TRBJ2-7
TGTGCCACCAGTGACTCTTCGGGGTCCTACGAGCAGTACTTC
CATSDSSGSYEQYF
>TRBV24-1|-|TRBD1|TRBJ1-2
TGTGCCACCCATCCTGGACAGGGATTCTATGGCTACACCTTC
CATHPGQGFYGYTF
>TRBV7-9|-|TRBD1|TRBJ2-5
TGTGCCAGCAGCGGAACCGGGACAGAGGGGGAGACCCAGTACTTC
CASSGTGTEGETQYF
>TRBV9|-|TRBD1|TRBJ1-3
TGTGCCAGCAGCGCCTCGGGACAGAATGGAAACACCATATATTTT
CASSASGQNGNTIYF
>TRBV5-1|-|TRBD1|TRBJ2-2
TGCGCCAGCAGCCCTGGGACAGGGGGCATGGCCGGGGAGCTGTTTTTT
CASSPGTGGMAGELFF
>TRBV3-1/TRBV3-2|-|-|TRBJ2-5
TGTGCCAGCAGCCAAGATGGCGGGTTAGAGACCCAGTACTTC
CASSQDGGLETQYF
>TRBV21-1|-|-|TRBJ1-2
TGTGCCAGCGGAGGGAGGGATACAAACTATGGCTACACCTTC
CASGGRDTNYGYTF
>TRBV24-1|-|TRBD2|TRBJ2-1
TGTGCCACCAGCCTAGCGGGGGGCACGTACAATGAGCAGTTCTTC
CATSLAGGTYNEQFF
>TRBV18|-|TRBD1|TRBJ2-2
TGTGCCAGCTCTCAACAGGGGACCGGGGAGCTGTTTTTT
CASSQQGTGELFF
>TRBV11-2|-|-|TRBJ1-1
-
CASSSVFGQATEAFF
>TRBV4-1|-|-|TRBJ1-4
TGCGCCAGCAGCCGTCAAACGGGGGATAGTGAAAAACTGTTTTTT
CASSRQTGDSEKLFF
>TRBV24-1|-|-|TRBJ2-3
TGTGCCACCAGTGATCGAGGGAGAGGAGCAGATACGCAGTATTTT
CATSDRGRGADTQYF
>TRBV19|few|-|TRBJ1-5
TGTGCCAGTAGAACAGGGAAACTGAGCAATCAGCCCCAGCATTTT
CASRTGKLSNQPQHF
>TRBV5-4|-|-|TRBJ2-2
TGTGCCAGCAGCTTGGGAGGAGGGGACACCGGGGAGCTGTTTTTT
CASSLGGGDTGELFF
>TRBV18|-|-|TRBJ1-2
TGTGCCAGCTCACCTCGCAGGGGCGATGGCTACACCTTC
CASSPRRGDGYTF
>TRBV5-6|once|-|TRBJ1-4
TGTGCCAGCAGGCGGACAGAAAATGAAAAACTGTTTTTT
CASRRTENEKLFF
>TRBV2|-|-|TRBJ2-5
TGTGCCAGCAGTGACCTTAAACGGGGGACCCAGTACTTC
CASSDLKRGTQYF